This T cell receptor beta chain originates from a study of cytomegalovirus exposure and HLA in healthy donors. The CDR3 length is 11 residues. V shed 7 bases and J shed 1 base, with 4 bases lying between them. Germline CDR1 SNHLY, CDR2 FYNNEI. The study ran its PCR with 60 Vbeta and 13 Jbeta primers. Only in-frame clones appear in the TCRdb table, and some are missing; sequencing was by immunoSEQ multiplex PCR. The top ten clones hold approximately 2% of a sample with about 160,000 clones, about 88% of them seen once. General observations from the study: In a later analysis, a missense DCLRE1C variant was linked to TCR beta V- and J-gene trimming.

Concerning this clone: Its antigen is not known.

The chain carries TRBV2 and TRBJ2-5; unclear D gene. The TCR was taken from a man between 18 and 29 years old in good health and CMV-seropositive. Sequencing was carried out using PBMCs. CDR3 residues: CASNSQETQYF. The CDR3 region has the DNA TGTGCCAGCAACAGCCAAGAGACCCAGTACTTC.